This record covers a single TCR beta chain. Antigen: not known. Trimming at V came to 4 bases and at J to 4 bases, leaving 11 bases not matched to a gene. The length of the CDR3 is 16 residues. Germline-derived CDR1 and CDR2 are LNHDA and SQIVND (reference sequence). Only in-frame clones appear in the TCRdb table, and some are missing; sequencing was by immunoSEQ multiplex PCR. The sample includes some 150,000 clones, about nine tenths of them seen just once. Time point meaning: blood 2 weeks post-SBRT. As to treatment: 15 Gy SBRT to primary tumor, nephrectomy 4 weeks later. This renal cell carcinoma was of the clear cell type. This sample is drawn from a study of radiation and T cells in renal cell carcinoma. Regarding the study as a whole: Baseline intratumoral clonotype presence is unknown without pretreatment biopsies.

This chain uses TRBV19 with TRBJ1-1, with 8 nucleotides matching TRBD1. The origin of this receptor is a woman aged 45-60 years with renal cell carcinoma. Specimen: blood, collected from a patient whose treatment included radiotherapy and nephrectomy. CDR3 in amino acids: CASSSAQGARSTEAFF. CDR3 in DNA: TGTGCCAGTAGTAGCGCCCAGGGGGCGCGGAGCACTGAAGCTTTCTTT. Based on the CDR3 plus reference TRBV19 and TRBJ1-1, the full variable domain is DGGITQSPKYLFRKEGQNVTLSCEQNLNHDAMYWYRQDPGQGLRLIYYSQIVNDFQKGDIAEGYSVSREKKESFPLTVTSAQKNPTAFYLCASSSAQGARSTEAFFGQGTRLTVV.